Given below is one T cell receptor beta chain in context. Its matching antigen is unknown. This sample stems from a study of OX40 agonist ivuxolimab in advanced cancers. In the study overall: Mean age roughly 65 years, range about 23 to 80; around 80% male. Study-level findings and limits: Clonal expansion was seen in CD4+ and CD8+ blood T cells by week 6 at 0.1 to 3.0 mg/kg.

Germline V gene data show CDR1 as SQVTM and CDR2 as ANQGSEA. The CDR3 totals 13 residues. The V end was cut by 7 bases, the J end by 6 bases, with 15 bases between. The data were produced by immunoSEQ multiplex PCR, yet TCRdb's version contains in-frame clones alone and is incomplete. This table has 70,000 or so clones, more than 70% appearing once. The TCR sequence derives from an adult with an advanced solid tumor such as melanoma, head and neck, liver or kidney cancer. The sequenced sample was CD4+ or CD8+ T cells sorted from blood, obtained in a trial of the OX40 agonist ivuxolimab. V and J are TRBV29-1 and TRBJ2-2; D is unclear. CDR3 nucleotides: TGCAGCGCCTTGTCGGTTGGGCCCGGGGAGCTGTTTTTT. Encoded protein: CSALSVGPGELFF.